Included here is one TCR beta chain sequence, with context. A single count supports this clonotype. Its antigen specificity is not known. No clone much larger than this one lies a single base away; base qualities are absent. Weak support is all one read offers. The library was prepared using multiplex PCR. The sequencer listed for this sample is Illumina HiSeq 4000. TCR beta libraries were built with iRepertoire HTBI primers and Arm-PCR amplification of CDR3 regions. Gel purification was performed on PCR products prior to sequencing. Concerning the study's data processing: A total of 60 to 80 TRBV and more than twelve TRBJ segments were identified across samples and were used for gene usage analysis of CDR3 amino acid clonotypes. COPE and FqMerger were used to merge the filtered high-quality paired reads into contigs. Contigs were aligned with BLAST to IMGT TRBV, TRBD and TRBJ reference genes, and CDR3 was defined per IMGT. Clonotypes above 0.1% frequency were classified as highly expanded clones. Repertoire diversity was measured by Shannon entropy, and V-J evenness by the Gini coefficient. A clonotype found in more than one individual was treated as public. TCRdb reanalyzed the raw reads on its own, using fastp at Q25 for trimming and MiXCR for clone calling, and kept in-frame beta chains. Identical CDR3 protein sequences are pooled into one entry, listed with their most common genes and DNA. It is TCRdb's table, rather than the study itself, that gives the V and J calls and clone size. This sample is represented by over 200,000 distinct CDR3 sequences; about a sixth of them were singletons. The top ten hold roughly a fifth of the sample.

The record originates from a study of regulatory T cells in long-lasting Graves disease (dated by TCRdb to 2020 to 2022). As for the study more broadly: In the newly diagnosed Graves' disease group, patients had been taking antithyroid drugs for less than 3 months. Peripheral blood TCR sequencing and RNA sequencing compared persistent Graves' disease patients with newly diagnosed Graves' disease patients. The study was conducted in China and was registered as a clinical trial. A total of 33 samples underwent TCR sequencing: some 13 from persistent and some 20 from newly diagnosed Graves' disease patients.

Results the study describes overall, beyond this receptor: The authors acknowledged the small sample size as a limitation that may reduce accuracy. Lower TCR Shannon entropy and fewer highly expanded clones were observed in persistent Graves' disease patients than in newly diagnosed patients, which suggested clonal expansion. TRBV28, TRBJ1-2 and TRBJ2-5 were preferentially used in persistent disease, while TRBV20-1 and TRBJ2-1 were favored in newly diagnosed disease. Only peripheral blood was studied, because thyroid tissue, the primary lesion, was inaccessible. More public clonotypes were shared among persistent patients (roughly 2,700) than among newly diagnosed patients (966). Sequencing and analysis were limited to the TCR beta chain.

The sample's time point label, decoded: newly diagnosed GD, antithyroid drugs for less than 3 months. For both TCR sequencing and RNA sequencing, RNA was extracted from PBMCs in TRIzol. The diagnosis of Graves' disease followed American Thyroid Association guidelines. Recruitment of patients was carried out at an endocrinology department in Xi'an, China. Each patient gave roughly 8.4 milliliters of peripheral blood, collected in an EDTA anticoagulant tube. Ficoll Paque Plus density gradient separation was used to isolate PBMCs, and no further T cell sorting was performed. An Agilent 2100 Bioanalyzer and agarose gel were used to assess RNA quality, and a NanoDrop 2000 was used to measure RNA concentration. Including cysteine and phenylalanine, the CDR3 has 13 amino acids. Just the 39-base CDR3 DNA is kept, in frame starting at base 1. At the junction V is shortened by 5 bases and J by 3 bases, with 11 bases in between. The germline V gene provides CDR1 SGHAT and CDR2 FQNNGV.

This TCR came from a female donor with Graves disease. The specimen was peripheral blood mononuclear cells (PBMCs), collected at new diagnosis, from a patient treated with antithyroid drugs. This receptor chain uses TRBV11-2 and TRBJ2-7, with no confidently assigned D gene. The CDR3 sequence is CASSPQQVYEQYF. The nucleotide sequence is given as TGTGCCAGCAGCCCGCAGCAGGTCTACGAGCAGTACTTC.